Listed here are 23 T cell receptor beta chains from one sample, sequenced in a study of T cell responses to AZD1222 COVID-19 vaccine. TCRdb's copy holds only in-frame clones and misses some; the assay was immunoSEQ multiplex PCR. Of 120,000 or so clones in the sample, 85% to 90% were seen once. The sample consisted of peripheral blood, taken 28 days after the second AZD1222 dose. The receptors shown here come from an adult who received the AZD1222 COVID-19 vaccine.

This clone was found a few times. The chain links TRBV5-6 to TRBJ1-4, with 8 positions matching TRBD1. The CDR3 length is 14 residues. Germline V gives CDR1 SGHDT, CDR2 YYEEEE. Trimming removed 3 bases from V and 11 bases from J; junction bases left unmatched: 9. CDR3 DNA sequence: TGTGCCAGCAGCTCGGACAGGGTGGGGTGGAAACTGTTTTTT. It is translated as CASSSDRVGWKLFF.

The chain couples TRBV5-1 to TRBJ1-6, with D maybe TRBD1 (6 bases). Between the trimmed V and J ends, which lost 5 bases and 8 bases, there was a span of 14 bases. There are 14 residues in the CDR3. CDR1 is SGHRS and CDR2 is YFSETQ in the germline V gene. The CDR3 nucleotides are TGCGCCAGCAGAGTGACGGGGGCTGATTCACCCCTCCACTTT. Protein product: CASRVTGADSPLHF.

A single count supports this clone. The chain is built from TRBV30 and TRBJ2-2; D ambiguous. The CDR3 has 13 residues. Germline CDR1 is GTSNPN and CDR2 is SVGIG (reference sequence). V lost 2 bases, J lost 4 bases, and 8 bases lay in between. The CDR3 region is CAWSRDRTGELFF. The CDR3 DNA is TGTGCCTGGAGTCGAGACCGCACCGGGGAGCTGTTTTTT. Filled out from reference TRBV30 and TRBJ2-2, the complete variable domain reads SQTIHQWPATLVQPVGSPLSLECTVEGTSNPNLYWYRQAAGRGLQLLFYSVGIGQISSEVPQNLSASRPQDRQFILSSKKLLLSDSGFYLCAWSRDRTGELFFGEGSRLTVL.

The chain couples TRBV19 to TRBJ1-4, with D unresolved. This CDR3 is built from 16 residues. V was cut by 3 bases and J by 4 bases, with 15 bases left in between. Germline lookup yields CDR1 LNHDA and CDR2 SQIVND (reference sequence). CDR3 bases: TGTGCCAGTAGTATGCCTCGGGGAACAAATAATGAAAAACTGTTTTTT. As protein: CASSMPRGTNNEKLFF.

This clone was detected only a few times. The CDR3 DNA reads TGTGCCAGCAGCTCCAACCCGGGACAGGGCGGTGGCTACACCTTC. As protein: CASSSNPGQGGGYTF. The chain recombines TRBV3-1 (or the pseudogene TRBV3-2) with TRBJ1-2; the match to TRBD1 covers 9 bases. CDR1 and CDR2 from the germline V gene are LGHDT and YNNKEL (reference sequence). The CDR3 consists of 15 residues. Trimming took 5 bases from V and 7 from J; bases not matched to a gene: 11.

The rearrangement links TRBV30 to TRBJ1-5; 9 bases align to TRBD1. This CDR3 has 14 residues. V shed 2 bases, J shed 4 bases, and the junction held 3 bases outside the gene matches. Germline-derived CDR1 and CDR2 are GTSNPN and SVGIG (reference sequence). For the CDR3, the DNA is TGTGCCTGGAGTCCCGGACAGGGGAATCAGCCCCAGCATTTT. Translated, it gives CAWSPGQGNQPQHF.

This chain joins TRBV19 and TRBJ1-5; D remains ambiguous. V was cut by 0 bases and J by 6 bases, with 9 bases left in between. This CDR3 is 14 amino acids long. Germline V lookup: CDR1 LNHDA, CDR2 SQIVND (reference sequence). As DNA, the CDR3 is TGTGCCAGTAGTATAGATCGTTTTGGTCAGCCCCAGCATTTT. This codes for CASSIDRFGQPQHF. The full variable domain, completed using reference TRBV19 and TRBJ1-5, is DGGITQSPKYLFRKEGQNVTLSCEQNLNHDAMYWYRQDPGQGLRLIYYSQIVNDFQKGDIAEGYSVSREKKESFPLTVTSAQKNPTAFYLCASSIDRFGQPQHFGDGTRLSIL.

In this sample, this clone turned up a few times. The chain uses TRBV3-1 (or the pseudogene TRBV3-2) and TRBJ2-7, with D tentatively TRBD1 or TRBD2 (6 bases each). The germline V gene has CDR1 LGHDT and CDR2 YNNKEL (reference sequence). The CDR3 is 15 residues long. Trimming left V 4 bases short and J 5 bases short, with 18 bases between. The CDR3 loop reads CASSPLGGYNNEQYF. In DNA, the CDR3 is TGTGCCAGCAGCCCCCTAGGGGGGTATAATAACGAGCAGTACTTC.

CDR3 sequence reads: CSAGTSGGADTQYF. The CDR3 region has the DNA TGCAGCGCCGGGACTAGCGGGGGTGCTGATACGCAGTATTTT. This chain links TRBV29-1 with TRBJ2-3; TRBD2 agrees at 14 bases. J lost 6 bases, V lost 7 bases, and 6 bases had no gene match. CDR3 length: 14 residues. Germline loops: CDR1 SQVTM, CDR2 ANQGSEA.

J is TRBJ1-2 and V is TRBV4-3; tentative D call: TRBD1 (5 bases). The CDR3 has 15 residues. Germline V lookup: CDR1 LGHNA, CDR2 YSLEER. The V gene lost 1 base and the J gene lost 5 bases, with 14 bases spanning the gap. CDR3 coding DNA: TGCGCCAGCAGCCAAGCTGGGAAGGGGAATTATGGCTACACCTTC. Translating gives CASSQAGKGNYGYTF.

Regarding this clone: Other DNA sequences in the same sample also yield this CDR3. V is TRBV6-2 or TRBV6-3 and J is TRBJ2-5; D remains ambiguous. Looked up from germline, CDR1 is MNHEY and CDR2 is SVGEGT. The CDR3 loop spans 11 amino acids. Deletions cut 2 bases from V and 5 bases from J, with 3 bases between. In nucleotides, the CDR3 is TGTGCCAGCAGTTACGGGGAGACCCAGTACTTC. Protein sequence: CASSYGETQYF.

The V gene is TRBV10-1, the J gene TRBJ2-3; a weak D match, TRBD1 (6 bases). The V and J ends lost 4 bases and 0 bases respectively, with 17 bases between them. Germline V gene data show CDR1 as WNHNN and CDR2 as SYGVQD (reference sequence). The CDR3 consists of 17 residues. CDR3 sequence: CASSGGGAGRSTDTQYF. DNA for the CDR3: TGCGCCAGCAGTGGAGGGGGTGCAGGGAGAAGCACAGATACGCAGTATTTT.

The rearrangement uses TRBV5-8 and TRBJ1-2; D unresolved. Germline values: CDR1 SGHTS, CDR2 YDEGEE. V dropped 5 bases and J dropped 6 bases, with 14 bases sitting between them. The CDR3 sequence is 13 residues long. This CDR3 is CASSQVTGDGYTF. DNA of the CDR3: TGTGCCAGCAGTCAAGTCACGGGAGATGGCTACACCTTC.

This clone showed up just once. The genes are TRBV6-6 and TRBJ2-6; D might be TRBD1 (5 bases). The CDR3 is 15 residues long. The V and J ends lost 5 bases and 0 bases respectively, with 8 bases between them. Germline values: CDR1 MNHNY, CDR2 SVGAGI (reference sequence). The CDR3 sequence is CASSPQGSGANVLTF. Written as DNA, the CDR3 is TGTGCCAGCAGTCCCCAGGGCTCTGGGGCCAACGTCCTGACTTTC.

V is TRBV30 and J is TRBJ1-1, with 7 bases aligning to TRBD1. This CDR3 comprises 14 residues. J was trimmed by 5 bases and V by 3 bases; bases with no gene match: 9. The germline CDR1 and CDR2 sequences are GTSNPN and SVGIG (reference sequence). CDR3 nucleotides: TGTGCCTGGAGGAGACAGGGTGGGGGTACTGAAGCTTTCTTT. Its translation: CAWRRQGGGTEAFF.

This clone was recorded a few times. The chain joins TRBV18 to TRBJ2-7, with 10 bases fitting TRBD1. Germline lookup yields CDR1 KGHSH and CDR2 LQKENI. CDR3 size: 15 residues. V shed 4 bases, J shed 7 bases, and the junction held 10 bases outside the gene matches. CDR3 bases: TGTGCCAGCTCACTGACCGGGACAGGGGATGGGGAGCAGTACTTC. It translates to CASSLTGTGDGEQYF.

V is TRBV6-5 and J is TRBJ2-3; D perhaps matches TRBD1 (5 bases). The germline V and J ends were trimmed by 5 bases and 4 bases, with 13 bases remaining between them. The CDR3 sequence is 14 residues long. Germline lookup yields CDR1 MNHEY and CDR2 SVGAGI. The CDR3 reads CASSPYRYPDTQYF. CDR3 sequence (DNA): TGTGCCAGCAGTCCCTACAGGTATCCAGATACGCAGTATTTT.

The chain links TRBV24-1 to TRBJ2-7; unclear D gene. The CDR3 has 14 residues. V was cut by 2 bases and J by 4 bases, with 11 bases left in between. Per the germline V gene, CDR1 is KGHDR and CDR2 is SFDVKD. The CDR3 here is CATSDSGLGYEQYF. DNA for the CDR3: TGTGCCACCAGTGATTCGGGCCTTGGATACGAGCAGTACTTC.

V is TRBV6-5 and J is TRBJ1-2; D unresolved. Trimming pared 2 bases from V and 2 bases from J, leaving 6 bases between. There are 13 residues in the CDR3. Germline assignment: CDR1 MNHEY and CDR2 SVGAGI. The CDR3 region has the DNA TGTGCCAGCAGTTACGAGGGCAACTATGGCTACACCTTC. This codes for CASSYEGNYGYTF.

This sequence joins TRBV29-1 and TRBJ2-1; D perhaps matches TRBD1 (6 bases). This CDR3 region has 16 residues. Trimming pared 3 bases from V and 2 bases from J, leaving 17 bases between. Germline V lookup: CDR1 SQVTM, CDR2 ANQGSEA. In DNA form, the CDR3 reads TGCAGCGTTGATGGGACAAATCTGAGCCCCTACAATGAGCAGTTCTTC. Its protein is CSVDGTNLSPYNEQFF.

In its sample, this clone was seen once. The rearrangement uses TRBV4-1 and TRBJ2-7, with D unresolved. The CDR3 length is 14 residues. Per the germline V gene, CDR1 is MGHRA and CDR2 is YSYEKL. V dropped 1 base and J dropped 6 bases, with 13 bases sitting between them. CDR3 region: CASSQVWIDAEQYF. The CDR3 DNA reads as TGCGCCAGCAGCCAAGTATGGATTGACGCCGAGCAGTACTTC.

This chain links TRBV10-3 with TRBJ1-2, with D possibly TRBD1 on 6 matching bases. The CDR3 is 12 amino acids. Germline CDR1 ENHRY, CDR2 SYGVKD. V shed 6 bases and J shed 7 bases, with 12 bases lying between them. CDR3 amino acids: CAISRDIFGYTF. CDR3 coding DNA: TGTGCCATCAGCCGGGACATCTTTGGCTACACCTTC.

The J gene is TRBJ2-1, the V gene TRBV5-1, with 7 bases that match TRBD2. The CDR3 is 14 residues long. The germline V gene encodes CDR1 SGHRS and CDR2 YFSETQ. V shed 5 bases, J shed 0 bases, and the junction held 2 bases outside the gene matches. DNA of the CDR3: TGCGCCAGCAGTCTAGCGGACTCCTACAATGAGCAGTTCTTC. Protein: CASSLADSYNEQFF.